A single sample gave rise to the 10 T cell receptor beta chains below, sequenced in a study of blood T cell repertoires in COVID-19. The method was immunoSEQ multiplex PCR; TCRdb's version includes in-frame clones alone and lacks a portion of them. Of roughly 150,000 clones listed, about four fifths are singletons. The sequenced sample was PBMCs or T cells enriched from blood (not recorded which). All receptors derive from a woman in her sixties who had recovered from COVID-19.

The chain is built from TRBV6-4 and TRBJ2-3; 7 positions agree with TRBD2. The germline V gene has CDR1 MRHNA and CDR2 SNTAGT. J gave up 2 bases and V 6 bases, and 8 bases lay outside the gene matches. This CDR3 is built from 15 residues. In nucleotides, the CDR3 is TGTGCCAGCAGCCCTTTCGCGGGGGACACAGATACGCAGTATTTT. It specifies CASSPFAGDTDTQYF.

The chain uses TRBV19 and TRBJ2-2, with 8 bases lining up with TRBD1. J lost 6 bases, V lost 9 bases, and 6 bases had no gene match. Germline V CDR1 and CDR2: LNHDA, SQIVND (reference sequence). There are 13 residues in the CDR3. The CDR3 sequence is CASTPQGAGELFF. Written as DNA, the CDR3 is TGTGCCAGCACCCCACAGGGGGCCGGGGAGCTGTTTTTT.

The V and J genes are TRBV7-9 and TRBJ1-1; D is undetermined. V lost 0 bases to trimming and J lost 4 bases, with 9 bases between them. Per the germline V gene, CDR1 is SEHNR and CDR2 is FQNEAQ (reference sequence). The CDR3 has 14 residues. The CDR3 nucleotides are TGTGCCAGCAGCTTAGCCGGGGTAATCACTGAAGCTTTCTTT. Its translation: CASSLAGVITEAFF.

This clone was recorded only once. The chain uses TRBV7-9 and TRBJ2-7, with D possibly TRBD2 on 5 matching bases. This CDR3 region has 12 residues. Trimming left V 4 bases short and J 11 bases short, with 15 bases between. The germline V gene encodes CDR1 SEHNR and CDR2 FQNEAQ (reference sequence). CDR3 nucleotide sequence: TGTGCCAGCAGCTCATTCACCGGGATGAAGTACTTC. This sequence encodes CASSSFTGMKYF.

The chain recombines TRBV4-1 with TRBJ1-4; 9 bases map to TRBD1. The CDR3 is made up of 14 amino acids. V lost 4 bases and J lost 6; bases outside the gene matches: 3. In germline, CDR1 is MGHRA, CDR2 YSYEKL. CDR3 sequence (DNA): TGCGCCAGCAGCCGGGGACAGGGACATGAAAAACTGTTTTTT. This encodes CASSRGQGHEKLFF.

The rearrangement links TRBV7-9 to TRBJ2-7; possibly TRBD1 for D (5 bases). Trimming cost V 5 bases and J 2 bases, with 10 bases left between them. This CDR3 region has 13 residues. The V gene's germline CDR1 is SEHNR and CDR2 FQNEAQ (reference sequence). The CDR3 DNA reads as TGTGCCAGCAGCGTGACAGAACCCTACGAGCAGTACTTC. As protein: CASSVTEPYEQYF.

The chain links TRBV12-3 or TRBV12-4 to TRBJ1-4, with TRBD1 matching 7 bases. The CDR3 is made up of 13 amino acids. Germline trimming cut 5 bases from V and 10 bases from J; bases unmatched to any gene: 7. Here the CDR3 reads CASSLDRVGKLFF. The CDR3 DNA reads as TGTGCCAGCAGTCTTGACAGGGTGGGAAAACTGTTTTTT.

The chain has TRBV18 and TRBJ2-5; a weak D match, TRBD2 (7 bases). Deletions cut 4 bases from V and 2 bases from J, with 11 bases between. The CDR3 spans 14 residues. The V gene's germline CDR1 is KGHSH and CDR2 LQKENI. The CDR3 DNA sequence: TGTGCCAGCTCACTTCGGGGGGCGCAAGAGACCCAGTACTTC. Amino acids: CASSLRGAQETQYF.

The rearrangement links TRBV3-1 (or the pseudogene TRBV3-2) to TRBJ1-3; D may be TRBD1 (5 bases). Germline values: CDR1 LGHDT, CDR2 YNNKEL (reference sequence). The CDR3 has 13 amino acids. The V end lost 1 base, the J end lost 12 bases, and 13 bases lay between the germline ends. CDR3 in DNA: TGTGCCAGCAGCCAAGGGGGGGGTTCCGACATATATTTT. It yields the protein CASSQGGGSDIYF.

Only one count was recorded for this clone. V and J are TRBV5-1 and TRBJ1-2; 7 bases match TRBD1. The ends lost 4 bases at V and 12 bases at J; junction bases unmatched: 9. Germline V gives CDR1 SGHRS, CDR2 YFSETQ. CDR3 length equals 12 residues. The CDR3 region has the DNA TGCGCCAGCAGCCCAACAGGGGATACACACACCTTC. It is translated as CASSPTGDTHTF.